What follows describes a single T cell receptor beta chain. No antigen is known for it. The V gene lost 3 bases and the J gene lost 0 bases, with 20 bases spanning the gap. In germline, CDR1 is LGHNA, CDR2 YSLEER. The CDR3 covers 18 residues. This sample was included in a study of CD8+ T cells in alopecia areata. Treatment reported: oral pan-JAK inhibitor, 5-10 mg twice daily. Peripheral blood, together with lesional scalp punch biopsies, was collected from alopecia areata patients. Sequencing used cDNA as its template, made by extracting RNA and reverse transcribing it. The protocol was immunoSEQ multiplex PCR, while the TCRdb copy is restricted to in-frame clones and leaves out a portion. The profile shows approximately 180,000 clones, 50% to 70% of them singletons. The study, taken as a whole, reports: Among the 100 top clones, expanded CD8+ clones, like scalp clonality, were significantly decreased by tofacitinib. Across lesional scalp, and particularly alopecia totalis/universalis, clonality surpassed that of normal scalp.

Sequencing used CD4+ T cells sorted from blood, obtained at approximately week 50, from a patient treated with tofacitinib. The chain employs TRBV4-3 and TRBJ2-5; perhaps TRBD2 as D (5 bases). The sequence was obtained from a human donor with alopecia areata. The CDR3 reads CASSHTPGFPSYQETQYF. DNA of the CDR3: TGCGCCAGCAGCCACACACCGGGATTTCCTTCGTACCAAGAGACCCAGTACTTC.